The sequence of this T cell receptor beta chain was determined in a study of blood T cell repertoires in COVID-19. The assay was immunoSEQ multiplex PCR, and TCRdb's table has in-frame clones only and misses some. The data hold approximately 120,000 clones, with over 70% observed a single time. The V end lost 0 bases, the J end lost 10 bases, and 10 bases lay between the germline ends. The germline V gene encodes CDR1 SGHDN and CDR2 FVKESK. This CDR3 is built from 13 residues. Material for sequencing was peripheral blood. This sequence originates from a human donor in a cohort sampled during active or convalescent COVID-19. The chain combines TRBV14 with TRBJ2-4; D is uncertain. The CDR3 spells CASSQDRGSIQYF. CDR3 DNA sequence: TGTGCCAGCAGCCAAGATCGTGGCAGTATTCAGTACTTC.